This T cell receptor beta chain is from a study of shared clonotypes between healthy human individuals. Across the study: Every donor yielded three CD4 naive, three CD4 memory, two CD8 naive and one CD8 memory plate.

The study, taken as a whole, reports: It was observed that 5% to 6.5% of naive CD4 clonotypes were shared across a handful of donors.

In regard to this clone: Its specificity is unknown.

V was shortened by 0 bases and J by 3 bases, with 12 bases between the two germline ends. Germline loops: CDR1 ENHRY, CDR2 SYGVKD. The CDR3 extends over 15 amino acids. The protocol was immunoSEQ multiplex PCR, while the TCRdb copy is restricted to in-frame clones and leaves out a portion. The data show 2,100,000 or so clones, approximately 94% seen once. This chain uses TRBV10-3 with TRBJ2-7; D is unresolved. This TCR was sampled from a man aged 18 to 29 in good health. The specimen was naive CD4+ T cells sorted from blood. Documented subset: CD45RA+ positively selected. Here the CDR3 reads CAISESGITGYEQYF. Written as DNA, the CDR3 is TGTGCCATCAGTGAGTCAGGGATTACGGGCTACGAGCAGTACTTC.